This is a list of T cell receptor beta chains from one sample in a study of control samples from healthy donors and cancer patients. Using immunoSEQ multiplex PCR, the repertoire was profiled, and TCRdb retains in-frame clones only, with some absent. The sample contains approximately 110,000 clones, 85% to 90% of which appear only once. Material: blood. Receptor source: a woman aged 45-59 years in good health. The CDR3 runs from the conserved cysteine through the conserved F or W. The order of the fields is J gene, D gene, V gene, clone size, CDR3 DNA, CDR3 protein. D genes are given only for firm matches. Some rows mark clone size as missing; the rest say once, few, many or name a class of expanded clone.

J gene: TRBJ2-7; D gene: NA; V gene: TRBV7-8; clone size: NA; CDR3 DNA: TGTGCCAGCAGCTTAGGGCTCCTCTACGAGCAGTACTTC; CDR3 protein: CASSLGLLYEQYF
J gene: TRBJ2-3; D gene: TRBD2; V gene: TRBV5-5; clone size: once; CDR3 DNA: TGTGCCAGCAGCACCTGGGCGGGGGGGGCAGATACGCAGTATTTT; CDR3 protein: CASSTWAGGADTQYF
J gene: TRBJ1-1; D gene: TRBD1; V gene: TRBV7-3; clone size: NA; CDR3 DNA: TGTGCCAGCAGCGCAGACGGGACAGGCGACACTGAAGCTTTCTTT; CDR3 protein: CASSADGTGDTEAFF
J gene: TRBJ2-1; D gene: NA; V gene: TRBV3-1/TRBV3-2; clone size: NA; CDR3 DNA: TGTGCCAGCAGCCAACGATTTCCCCCCGGCAATGAGCAGTTCTTC; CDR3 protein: CASSQRFPPGNEQFF
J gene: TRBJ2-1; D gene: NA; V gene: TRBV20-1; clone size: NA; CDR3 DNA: TGCAGTGCTAGAGATTCTGTGGAGCAGTTCTTC; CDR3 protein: CSARDSVEQFF
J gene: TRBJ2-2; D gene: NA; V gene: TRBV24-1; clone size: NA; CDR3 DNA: TGTGCCACCAGGGGGGGACACACCGGGGAGCTGTTTTTT; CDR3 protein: CATRGGHTGELFF
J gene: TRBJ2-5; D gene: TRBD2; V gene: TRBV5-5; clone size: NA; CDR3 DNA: TGTGCCAGCACCCTTAGCGGGGGACAAGAGACCCAGTACTTC; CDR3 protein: CASTLSGGQETQYF
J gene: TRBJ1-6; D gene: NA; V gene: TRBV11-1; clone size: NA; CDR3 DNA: TGTGCCAGCAGCTTAGAGAGGGGGAGGAATTCACCCCTCCACTTT; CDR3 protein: CASSLERGRNSPLHF
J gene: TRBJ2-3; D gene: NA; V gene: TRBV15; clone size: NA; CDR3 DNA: TGTGCCACCAGCAGAGATCAGGGTTATTCAGATACGCAGTATTTT; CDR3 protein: CATSRDQGYSDTQYF
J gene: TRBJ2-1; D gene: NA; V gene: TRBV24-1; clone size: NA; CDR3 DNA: TGTGCCACCAGTCGGGCAGGGGATTCCAAAGAGCAGTTCTTC; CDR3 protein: CATSRAGDSKEQFF
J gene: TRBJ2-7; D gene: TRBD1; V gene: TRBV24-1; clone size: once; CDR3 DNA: TGTGCCACCAGTGATCCCCGGACAGGGGCCTACGAGCAGTACTTC; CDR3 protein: CATSDPRTGAYEQYF
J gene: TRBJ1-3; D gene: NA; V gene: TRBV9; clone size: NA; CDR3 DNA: TGTGCCAGCAGCGCCCTTGGGGCCTCTGGAAACACCATATATTTT; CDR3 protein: CASSALGASGNTIYF
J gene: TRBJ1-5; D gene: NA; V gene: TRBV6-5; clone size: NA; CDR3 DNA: TGTGCCAGCAGTTCAAATCAGCCCCAGCATTTT; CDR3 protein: CASSSNQPQHF
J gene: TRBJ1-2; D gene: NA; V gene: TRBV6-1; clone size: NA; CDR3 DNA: TGTGCCAGCAGTGAACAGGGGCTTGGCTACACCTTC; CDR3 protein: CASSEQGLGYTF
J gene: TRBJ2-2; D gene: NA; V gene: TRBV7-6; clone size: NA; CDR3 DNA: TGTGCCAGCATTAAGGGCGCGAACACCGGGGAGCTGTTTTTT; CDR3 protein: CASIKGANTGELFF
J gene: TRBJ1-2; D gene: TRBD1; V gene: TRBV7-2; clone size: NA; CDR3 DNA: TGTGCCAGCAGCAAGACAGGGATTGGGGATGGCTACACCTTC; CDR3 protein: CASSKTGIGDGYTF
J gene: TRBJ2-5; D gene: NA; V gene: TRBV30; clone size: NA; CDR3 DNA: TGTGCCTGGAGTGCCTGGCTTCTGGAGACCCAGTACTTC; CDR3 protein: CAWSAWLLETQYF
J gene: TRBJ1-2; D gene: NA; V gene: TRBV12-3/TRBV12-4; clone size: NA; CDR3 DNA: TGTGCCAGCAGTTTTCAGGGCCTGGAAGGCTACACCTTC; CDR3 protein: CASSFQGLEGYTF
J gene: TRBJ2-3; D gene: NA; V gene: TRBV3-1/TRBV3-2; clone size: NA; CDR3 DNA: TGTGCCAGCAGCCACTGGACCCAGGGGGGAGATACGCAGTATTTT; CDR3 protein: CASSHWTQGGDTQYF
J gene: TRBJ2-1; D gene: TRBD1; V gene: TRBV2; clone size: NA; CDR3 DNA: TGTGCCAGCAGGACCCGGACAGGTTCCTACAATGAGCAGTTCTTC; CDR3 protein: CASRTRTGSYNEQFF
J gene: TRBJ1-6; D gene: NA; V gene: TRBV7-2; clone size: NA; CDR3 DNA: TGTGCCAGCAGGGCCGGAGGGGGTTTTGATTCACCCCTCCACTTT; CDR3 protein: CASRAGGGFDSPLHF
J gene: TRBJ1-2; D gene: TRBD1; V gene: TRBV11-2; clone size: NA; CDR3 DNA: TGTGCCAGCAGCCCTACAACCGGGACAGCCTATGGCTACACCTTC; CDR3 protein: CASSPTTGTAYGYTF
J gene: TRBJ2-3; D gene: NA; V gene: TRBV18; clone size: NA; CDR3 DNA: TGTGCCAGCTCACCACAAGGGGGAGATACGCAGTATTTT; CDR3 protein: CASSPQGGDTQYF
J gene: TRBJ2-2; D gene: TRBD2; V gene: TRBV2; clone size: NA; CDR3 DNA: TGTGCCAGCAGTCGGACTAGCGGGAGATTAGGCACCGGGGAGCTGTTTTTT; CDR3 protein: CASSRTSGRLGTGELFF
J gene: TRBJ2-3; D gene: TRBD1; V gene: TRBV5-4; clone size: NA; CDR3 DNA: TGTGCCAGCAGCGGAAGGACAGGGAGCGCAGATACGCAGTATTTT; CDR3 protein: CASSGRTGSADTQYF
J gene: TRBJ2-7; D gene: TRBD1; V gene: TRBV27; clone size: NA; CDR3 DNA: TGTGCCAGCAGCTGGGGGTCCAGGGGGCTTCGGGGGTCGTACGAGCAGTACTTC; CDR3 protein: CASSWGSRGLRGSYEQYF
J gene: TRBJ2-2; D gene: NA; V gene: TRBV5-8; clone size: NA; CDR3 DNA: TGTGCCAGCAGCTTGCTACGCTACGGGGAGCTGTTTTTT; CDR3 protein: CASSLLRYGELFF
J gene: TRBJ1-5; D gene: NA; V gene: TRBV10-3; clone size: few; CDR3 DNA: TGTGCCATCAGTGAGGGGTCGTCGGGAGGCAATCAGCCCCAGCATTTT; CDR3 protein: CAISEGSSGGNQPQHF